Included here is one TCR beta chain sequence, with context. Using a J-beta primer mix together with a sample-barcoded 5' primer, a second PCR was run for roughly 7 to 12 cycles. Every sample gave at least 2.5 million paired-end reads containing CDR3. TCRdb re-analysed the 5' RACE reads in MiXCR, keeping a single row per CDR3 protein. The sample comprises 760,000 or so distinct CDR3 sequences, around 25% of which are singletons, and 9.4% rests with the top ten. This record comes from a study of blood T cells in healthy people across ages. The sample providers were healthy Caucasian people from Russia, aged roughly 6 to 95. The authors drew around 11 milliliters of peripheral blood from each donor. CDR3 length: 14 amino acids. The germline gives CDR1 SGHRS, CDR2 YFSETQ. The V gene lost 0 bases and the J gene lost 6 bases, with 11 bases spanning the gap. This sample was shared with a second study, whose subject was T cells of mothers and their children. From that second work: The donor cohort consisted of a few healthy Caucasian mothers and their six children.

The sequenced sample was blood. V usage is TRBV5-1 and J usage is TRBJ2-3; D perhaps matches TRBD2 (6 bases). The TCR was taken from a boy between 10 and 17 years old in good health. For the CDR3, the DNA is TGCGCCAGCAGCTTGGCTTCGGGAGCTGATACGCAGTATTTT. Its protein is CASSLASGADTQYF.